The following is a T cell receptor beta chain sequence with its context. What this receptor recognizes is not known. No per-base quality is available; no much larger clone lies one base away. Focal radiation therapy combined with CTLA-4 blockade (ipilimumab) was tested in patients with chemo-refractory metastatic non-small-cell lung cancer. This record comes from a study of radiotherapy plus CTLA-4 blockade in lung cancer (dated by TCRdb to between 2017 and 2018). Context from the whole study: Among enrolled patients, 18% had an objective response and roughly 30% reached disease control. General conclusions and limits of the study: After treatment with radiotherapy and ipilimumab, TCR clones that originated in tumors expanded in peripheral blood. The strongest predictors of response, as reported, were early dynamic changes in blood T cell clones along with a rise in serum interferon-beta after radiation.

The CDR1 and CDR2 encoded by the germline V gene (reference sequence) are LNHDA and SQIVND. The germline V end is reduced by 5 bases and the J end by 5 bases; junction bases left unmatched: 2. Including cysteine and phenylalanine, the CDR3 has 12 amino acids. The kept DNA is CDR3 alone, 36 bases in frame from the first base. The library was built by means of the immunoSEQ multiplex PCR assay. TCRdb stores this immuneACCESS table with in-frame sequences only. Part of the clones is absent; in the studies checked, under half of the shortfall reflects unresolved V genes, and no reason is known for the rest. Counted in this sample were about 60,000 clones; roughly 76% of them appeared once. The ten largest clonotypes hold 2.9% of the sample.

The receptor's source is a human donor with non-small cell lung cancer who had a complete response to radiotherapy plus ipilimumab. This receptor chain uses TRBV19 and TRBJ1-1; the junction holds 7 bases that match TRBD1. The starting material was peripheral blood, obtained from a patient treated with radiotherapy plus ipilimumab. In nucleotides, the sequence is TGTGCCAGTAGTTCACAGGGGACTGAAGCTTTCTTT. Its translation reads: CASSSQGTEAFF.